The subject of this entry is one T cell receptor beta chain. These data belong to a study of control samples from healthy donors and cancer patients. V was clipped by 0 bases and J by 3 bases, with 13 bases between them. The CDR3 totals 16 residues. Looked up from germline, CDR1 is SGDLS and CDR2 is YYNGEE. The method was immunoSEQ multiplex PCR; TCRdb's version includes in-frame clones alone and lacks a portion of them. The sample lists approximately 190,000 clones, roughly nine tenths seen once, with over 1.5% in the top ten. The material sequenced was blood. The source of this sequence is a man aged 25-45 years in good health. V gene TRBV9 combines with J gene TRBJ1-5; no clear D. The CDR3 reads CASSVGLDLHNQPQHF. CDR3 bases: TGTGCCAGCAGCGTAGGACTAGACCTCCACAATCAGCCCCAGCATTTT.